A selection of T cell receptor beta chains follows, all from one sample in a study of blood T cell repertoires in COVID-19. Using immunoSEQ multiplex PCR, the repertoire was profiled, and TCRdb retains in-frame clones only, with some absent. Here the sample spans about 100,000 clones, more than 75% being singletons. The specimen sequenced was peripheral blood. The receptors here all came from a human donor in a cohort sampled during active COVID-19. The CDR3 runs from the conserved cysteine through the conserved F or W. Fields, in order: clone size, J gene, D gene, V gene, CDR3 DNA, CDR3 protein. D genes are given only for firm matches. The size entry is marked missing in some rows and otherwise reads once, few, many or a size class.

>-|TRBJ2-3|TRBD1|TRBV14
TGTGCCAGCAGCCAACGTCTTCCGGGACAGGGGTATGCAGATACGCAGTATTTT
CASSQRLPGQGYADTQYF
>-|TRBJ2-7|TRBD1|TRBV7-9
TGTGCCAGCAGCCCGGGACAGGCTTCCTACGAGCAGTACTTC
CASSPGQASYEQYF
>-|TRBJ2-1|TRBD2|TRBV12-5
TGTGCTAGTGGTTTGGGCCGACTAGCAAATGAGCAGTTCTTC
CASGLGRLANEQFF
>-|TRBJ1-1|-|TRBV30
TGTGCCTGGAACCCAGGGCGTACATCCTCTCTCTTT
CAWNPGRTSSLF
>-|TRBJ2-7|-|TRBV18
TGTGCCAGCTCCCTCGGGGAGGGGGGAACCTACGAGCAGTACTTC
CASSLGEGGTYEQYF
>many|TRBJ2-1|TRBD2|TRBV29-1
TGCAGCGTCCCCGGGGGGACTAGCGGGAGTGGCGATGAGCAGTTCTTC
CSVPGGTSGSGDEQFF
>-|TRBJ2-2|TRBD1|TRBV3-1/TRBV3-2
TGTGCCAGCAGCCGGACAGGGGGCTATAGCAACGGGGAGCTGTTTTTT
CASSRTGGYSNGELFF
>-|TRBJ2-1|TRBD2|TRBV3-1/TRBV3-2
TGTGCCAGCAGCCAACCCTATACTAGCGGGAGGACTGGTGAGCAGTTCTTC
CASSQPYTSGRTGEQFF
>-|TRBJ1-2|TRBD1|TRBV10-3
TGTGCCATCAGTGAGTCTGAGACAGGGGCTAACTATGGCTACACCTTC
CAISESETGANYGYTF
>once|TRBJ1-1|-|TRBV18
TGTGCCAGCTCAGACCAGGCGGGGGGGGACACTGAAGCTTTCTTT
CASSDQAGGDTEAFF
>-|TRBJ2-1|-|TRBV24-1
TGTGCCACCAGTGGGGTCGGGGGGCTTCGGTACAATGAGCAGTTCTTC
CATSGVGGLRYNEQFF
>-|TRBJ2-1|TRBD1|TRBV24-1
TGTGCCACCAGTGACACCGGGACAGGGGGCAGGAACAATGAGCAGTTCTTC
CATSDTGTGGRNNEQFF
>-|TRBJ1-5|-|TRBV27
TGTGCCAGCAGCCCTCAGGGCCCTAGCAATCAGCCCCAGCATTTT
CASSPQGPSNQPQHF
>-|TRBJ1-6|-|TRBV4-2
TGTGCCAGCAGCCAAGTTATACCGGGGGAAAGCTCCTATAATTCACCCCTCCACTTT
CASSQVIPGESSYNSPLHF
>-|TRBJ1-1|-|TRBV7-8
TGTGCCAGCAGCCCAACGACTTTACCAAACACTGAAGCTTTCTTT
CASSPTTLPNTEAFF
>-|TRBJ2-5|-|TRBV6-1
TGTGCCAGCAGTGAGTACATCCAAGAGACCCAGTACTTC
CASSEYIQETQYF
>-|TRBJ2-5|TRBD2|TRBV7-8
TGTGCCAGCAGCTTAGAGGTTGCTAGCGGGAGGCCACTCCAAGAGACCCAGTACTTC
CASSLEVASGRPLQETQYF
>once|TRBJ2-7|TRBD1|TRBV7-8
TGTGCCAGCAGCTCACGGACAGGGAAAGGCTCCTACGAGCAGTACTTC
CASSSRTGKGSYEQYF
>-|TRBJ2-7|-|TRBV18
TGTGCCAGCTCACGCGAATCCTACGAGCAGTACTTC
CASSRESYEQYF
>-|TRBJ1-2|TRBD1|TRBV5-4
TGTGCCAGCAGCATAACAGGGGTGGTAGGCTATGGCTACACCTTC
CASSITGVVGYGYTF
>-|TRBJ2-1|-|TRBV5-1
TGCGCCAGCAGCTTGACAGCGGACGGTGAGCAGTTCTTC
CASSLTADGEQFF
>-|TRBJ1-1|-|TRBV7-3
TGTGCCAGCAGCCAGGGTCCCGACGCGAACACTGAAGCTTTCTTT
CASSQGPDANTEAFF
>-|TRBJ2-7|TRBD2|TRBV15
TGTGCCACCAGCAGAGATCTTAGAACTAGCGGGAGGGCCGAGCAGTACTTC
CATSRDLRTSGRAEQYF
>many|TRBJ1-1|-|TRBV7-9
TGTGCCAGCAGCCCAAGGACAGAGAACACTGAAGCTTTCTTT
CASSPRTENTEAFF
>once|TRBJ1-1|-|TRBV7-9
TGTGCCAGCAGCTTACTGGGAGCAAACACTGAAGCTTTCTTT
CASSLLGANTEAFF
>once|TRBJ2-5|TRBD2|TRBV28
TGTGCCTCCCTCTTTAGGACTAGCGGGAGGGAGACCCAGTACTTC
CASLFRTSGRETQYF
>-|TRBJ2-7|-|TRBV19
TGTGCCAGTAGTAGCCAGCGGGACAACGAGCAGTACTTC
CASSSQRDNEQYF
>-|TRBJ2-1|TRBD2|TRBV3-1/TRBV3-2
TGTGCCAGCAGTCCCCGGTCCGGGACTAGCGGGAGGTTTGGCCTCAATGAGCAGTTCTTC
CASSPRSGTSGRFGLNEQFF
>-|TRBJ2-7|TRBD2|TRBV5-6
TGTGCCAGCAGCTTCAGGACTAGCGGGAGGGTAGGGGAGCAGTACTTC
CASSFRTSGRVGEQYF
>-|TRBJ2-7|-|TRBV12-1
TGTGCCAGCAGCTGCGGACGGACTAGCGAAGCCTACGAGCAGTACTTC
CASSCGRTSEAYEQYF
>few|TRBJ2-7|TRBD2|TRBV7-9
TGTGCCAGCAGCTCCTTAGCGGGAGGATCTCGGAACGAGCAGTACTTC
CASSSLAGGSRNEQYF
>many|TRBJ2-3|TRBD1|TRBV5-4
TGTGCCAGCAGCGCCGGGACAGGGGGTATTACAGATACGCAGTATTTT
CASSAGTGGITDTQYF
>once|TRBJ2-7|TRBD2|TRBV4-3
TGCGCCAGCAGCCAAGACATAGCGGGAGATGTCTACGAGCAGTACTTC
CASSQDIAGDVYEQYF
>-|TRBJ2-7|TRBD1|TRBV9
TGTGCCAGCAGCGGCGGACAGGGGGACTACGAGCAGTACTTC
CASSGGQGDYEQYF
>few|TRBJ2-7|TRBD1|TRBV5-1
TGCGCCAGCACCCCGAGTGGGACAGGGACCTACGAGCAGTACTTC
CASTPSGTGTYEQYF
>-|TRBJ2-5|TRBD1|TRBV24-1
TGTGCCACCAGTGATTACAGCCGGGACAGGGGGCGCGGGGAGACCCAGTACTTC
CATSDYSRDRGRGETQYF
>-|TRBJ2-3|TRBD2|TRBV3-1/TRBV3-2
TGTGCCAGCAGCCAAGAACCAGCGGGAGTGGATACGCAGTATTTT
CASSQEPAGVDTQYF